This TCR beta chain was sequenced in a study of blood T cells in healthy people across ages. With respect to this clonotype: Its target is unknown.

Germline V gives CDR1 MDHEN, CDR2 SYDVKM. Losses at the gene ends were 5 bases for V and 1 base for J; bases not matched to a gene: 9. The CDR3 runs to 16 residues. Isolated PBMCs totaled at least 6 million in each sample. Study results and limitations: As age increased, TCR beta diversity per million T cells fell in a roughly linear fashion.

Through a sample-barcoded 5' primer and a J-beta primer mix, a second PCR was run for 7 to 11 cycles. A single record per CDR3 protein comes from TCRdb applying MiXCR to the 5' RACE reads. Of under 2,000,000 distinct CDR3 sequences listed, about 50% are singletons. V gene TRBV28 combines with J gene TRBJ2-5; 8 nucleotides match TRBD1. Sequencing input: blood. The clonotype originates from a woman aged 40 to 50 in good health. The CDR3 nucleotides read TGTGCCAGCAGTCGACTACGAGGACAGGGCCAAGAGACCCAGTACTTC. Residues: CASSRLRGQGQETQYF. The whole variable domain, filled in from reference TRBV28 and TRBJ2-5, reads DVKVTQSSRYLVKRTGEKVFLECVQDMDHENMFWYRQDPGLGLRLIYFSYDVKMKEKGDIPEGYSVSREKKERFSLILESASTNQTSMYLCASSRLRGQGQETQYFGPGTRLLVL.